These 32 T cell receptor beta chains were all obtained from the same sample, sequenced in a study of CD8 T cells in ankylosing spondylitis. A single record per CDR3 protein comes from TCRdb applying MiXCR to the 5' RACE reads. The sample consists of under 450,000 distinct CDR3 sequences, roughly 22% of them appearing once. Input material: blood, either unsorted or a sorted T cell fraction (not recorded which). Receptors were obtained from a male donor with ankylosing spondylitis or in good health (not recorded which).

Only a few counts were recorded for this clonotype. The chain has TRBV13 and TRBJ2-3, with D tentatively TRBD2 (6 bases). In germline, CDR1 is PRHDT, CDR2 FYEKMQ (reference sequence). V lost 6 bases to trimming and J lost 6 bases, with 13 bases between them. CDR3 length: 13 residues. CDR3 in amino acids: CASSPEDYDTQYF. In DNA, the CDR3 is TGTGCCAGCAGTCCCGAGGACTACGATACGCAGTATTTT.

This rearrangement joins TRBV24-1 to TRBJ2-5, with 7 bases identical to TRBD1. This CDR3 contains 15 residues. The V gene end was trimmed by 6 bases and the J gene end by 5 bases; junction bases not matched to a gene: 11. The germline CDR1 and CDR2 sequences are KGHDR and SFDVKD. CDR3 sequence: CATSPRQGNGETQYF. CDR3 DNA: TGTGCCACCAGTCCTCGACAGGGTAACGGGGAGACCCAGTACTTC.

The chain combines TRBV7-6 with TRBJ2-2; D possibly corresponds to TRBD2 (5 bases). Looked up from germline, CDR1 is SGHVS and CDR2 is FNYEAQ. This CDR3 contains 14 residues. V lost 2 bases and J lost 5, with 9 bases in between. CDR3 amino acids: CASSLPAGTGELFF. CDR3 in DNA: TGTGCCAGCAGCTTACCCGCGGGTACCGGGGAGCTGTTTTTT.

This clonotype was recorded once. The V and J genes are TRBV7-9 and TRBJ2-1; TRBD2 aligns across 11 bases. Per the germline V gene, CDR1 is SEHNR and CDR2 is FQNEAQ (reference sequence). This CDR3 spans 16 amino acids. V shed 5 bases and J 7 bases; nucleotides not matched to a gene: 10. The CDR3 DNA sequence: TGTGCCAGCAGCCCGTCCCCTAGCGGGGGGTCAAATGAGCAGTTCTTC. Translated, it gives CASSPSPSGGSNEQFF. The variable domain in full, with the rest retrieved from reference TRBV7-9 and TRBJ2-1, is DTGVSQNPRHKITKRGQNVTFRCDPISEHNRLYWYRQTLGQGPEFLTYFQNEAQLEKSRLLSDRFSAERPKGSFSTLEIQRTEQGDSAMYLCASSPSPSGGSNEQFFGPGTRLTVL.

The gene calls are TRBV5-5 and TRBJ2-7; TRBD2 might be the D (7 bases). CDR1 and CDR2 (germline): SGHKS, YYEKEE (reference sequence). Trimming stripped 2 bases from V and 2 bases from J, with 14 bases between. The CDR3 has 15 amino acids. CDR3 nucleotides: TGTGCCAGCAGCTTTACGGGGGGCCCTACCTACGAGCAGTACTTC. Translating it yields CASSFTGGPTYEQYF.

The chain carries TRBV3-1 and TRBJ1-6; D not certain. V dropped 4 bases and J dropped 7 bases, with 8 bases sitting between them. The germline gives CDR1 LGHDT, CDR2 YNNKEL (reference sequence). The CDR3 totals 13 residues. CDR3: CASSPYENSPLHF. CDR3 nucleotides: TGTGCCAGCAGCCCATATGAGAATTCACCCCTCCACTTT.

The V and J genes are TRBV4-2 and TRBJ2-2, with a tentative D call TRBD1 (5 bases). V was cut by 1 base and J by 4 bases, with 10 bases left in between. Germline lookup yields CDR1 LGHNA and CDR2 YNFKEQ. This CDR3 comprises 15 residues. CDR3 DNA: TGTGCCAGCAGCCAAGGTCAGGGCTTCACCGGGGAGCTGTTTTTT. It specifies CASSQGQGFTGELFF.

The chain carries TRBV29-1 and TRBJ2-1; 7 nucleotides agree with TRBD1. The CDR3 extends over 9 amino acids. In germline, CDR1 is SQVTM, CDR2 ANQGSEA. V dropped 8 bases and J dropped 14; count of bases not matched to a gene: 6. The CDR3 protein is CSQEGAEFF. DNA of the CDR3: TGCAGCCAAGAGGGGGCCGAGTTCTTC.

This clonotype was picked up many times. The V gene is TRBV29-1, the J gene TRBJ2-1; TRBD1 matches at 10 bases. Per the germline V gene, CDR1 is SQVTM and CDR2 is ANQGSEA. With V trimmed by 0 bases and J by 3 bases, 8 bases remained unmatched. The CDR3 spans 17 residues. The CDR3 region has the DNA TGCAGCGTTGAAGACTTAAGGACAGGGGGGGACTACAATGAGCAGTTCTTC. It is translated as CSVEDLRTGGDYNEQFF.

The chain is built from TRBV28 and TRBJ2-5; D is possibly TRBD2 (6 bases). The CDR3 has 14 residues. Per germline, CDR1 MDHEN and CDR2 SYDVKM. Trimming shortened V by 6 bases and J by 1 base, and 12 bases separated the two germline ends. CDR3 nucleotides: TGTGCCAGCAGCACCCCGGAGGGCCAAGAGACCCAGTACTTC. Amino acid sequence: CASSTPEGQETQYF.

This clonotype was seen more than once but under ten times. The rearrangement joins TRBV28 to TRBJ2-1; D gene uncertain. Germline V gives CDR1 MDHEN, CDR2 SYDVKM. V lost 3 bases and J 13 bases, leaving 22 bases between the germline ends. The CDR3 covers 15 residues. CDR3: CASSFPPPGRTPQFF. CDR3 in DNA: TGTGCCAGCAGTTTCCCCCCGCCTGGTAGGACCCCCCAGTTCTTC. Full variable domain (outside the CDR3, taken from reference TRBV28 and TRBJ2-1): DVKVTQSSRYLVKRTGEKVFLECVQDMDHENMFWYRQDPGLGLRLIYFSYDVKMKEKGDIPEGYSVSREKKERFSLILESASTNQTSMYLCASSFPPPGRTPQFFGPGTRLTVL.

This rearrangement joins TRBV29-1 to TRBJ2-3; 7 bases fit TRBD1. The trim removed 7 bases at V and 2 bases at J, leaving 6 bases unmatched. The CDR3 is 13 amino acids. The germline V gene has CDR1 SQVTM and CDR2 ANQGSEA. The DNA for the CDR3 is TGCAGCGCCCGGGACAGTCACACAGATACGCAGTATTTT. Translating gives CSARDSHTDTQYF.

This chain connects TRBV3-1 to TRBJ2-1, with a tentative D call TRBD2 (6 bases). The V gene's germline CDR1 is LGHDT and CDR2 YNNKEL (reference sequence). The V end lost 0 bases, the J end lost 5 bases, and 20 bases lay between the germline ends. The CDR3 runs to 18 residues. The CDR3 region has the DNA TGTGCCAGCAGCCAAGATGGGCCCTCCGGGGGTGGAAACAATGAGCAGTTCTTC. This sequence encodes CASSQDGPSGGGNNEQFF.

The chain recombines TRBV5-1 with TRBJ2-7; no firm D call. The CDR3 is made up of 16 amino acids. V was cut by 0 bases and J by 3 bases, with 16 bases left in between. Germline V gives CDR1 SGHRS, CDR2 YFSETQ. Here the CDR3 DNA reads TGCGCCAGCAGCTTGGCCCTTGGGCAGACCCTCTACGAGCAGTACTTC. Its translation is CASSLALGQTLYEQYF. Filled out from reference TRBV5-1 and TRBJ2-7, the complete variable domain reads KAGVTQTPRYLIKTRGQQVTLSCSPISGHRSVSWYQQTPGQGLQFLFEYFSETQRNKGNFPGRFSGRQFSNSRSEMNVSTLELGDSALYLCASSLALGQTLYEQYFGPGTRLTVT.

The CDR3 sequence is CASSDLFEANYGYTF. CDR3 in DNA: TGTGCCAGCAGTGATTTATTTGAGGCTAACTATGGCTACACCTTC. The chain recombines TRBV2 with TRBJ1-2, with D hard to call. The CDR3 contains 15 residues. V lost 3 bases to trimming and J lost 0 bases, with 11 bases between them. Germline CDR1 is SNHLY and CDR2 is FYNNEI.

This clonotype was observed a few times. The CDR3 loop reads CSAKSRLSYEQYF. The CDR3 DNA reads TGCAGTGCAAAGTCTCGCCTCTCCTACGAGCAGTACTTC. The rearrangement uses TRBV20-1 and TRBJ2-7; no definite D call. With 6 bases removed from V and 0 bases from J, the gap between germline ends came to 12 bases. The CDR3 extends over 13 amino acids. Germline assignment: CDR1 DFQATT and CDR2 SNEGSKA (reference sequence).

The chain has TRBV7-2 and TRBJ2-1; D is unclear. Germline V gene lookup returns CDR1 SGHTA and CDR2 FQGNSA. This CDR3 has 15 residues. Trimming pared 2 bases from V and 4 bases from J, leaving 12 bases between. CDR3 nucleotides: TGTGCCAGCAGCTTATCCCCCAGCAGATACAATGAGCAGTTCTTC. Translation gives CASSLSPSRYNEQFF.

This chain uses TRBV4-1 with TRBJ2-3; D gene ambiguous. The V end was cut by 0 bases, the J end by 6 bases, with 16 bases between. The CDR3 runs to 16 residues. From germline, CDR1 is MGHRA and CDR2 YSYEKL. CDR3: CASSQDQQQFSDTQYF. The CDR3 region has the DNA TGCGCCAGCAGCCAAGATCAGCAACAGTTCTCCGATACGCAGTATTTT.

The chain has TRBV29-1 and TRBJ2-7, with 7 bases lining up with TRBD1. CDR1 SQVTM and CDR2 ANQGSEA come from the germline V gene. V was clipped by 7 bases and J by 3 bases; unmatched bases: 6. This CDR3 has 12 amino acids. The CDR3 DNA follows: TGCAGCGCCGAAGACAGGGACTACGAGCAGTACTTC. This codes for CSAEDRDYEQYF.

The V call is TRBV6-1, the J call TRBJ2-5; TRBD1 agrees at 7 bases. Germline CDR1 is MNHNS and CDR2 is SASEGT. This CDR3 contains 18 residues. V was pared by 4 bases and J by 4 bases, with 18 bases of the junction left unmatched. DNA for the CDR3: TGTGCCAGCAGTGGAGCGGCCCGGACAGGACCCCTCGGAGAGACCCAGTACTTC. Its translation: CASSGAARTGPLGETQYF.

This clonotype occurred a few times. V usage is TRBV4-1 and J usage is TRBJ2-3; 13 positions agree with TRBD2. The CDR3 totals 16 residues. The V segment lost 5 bases and the J segment 4 bases; nucleotides outside the gene matches: 6. Looked up from germline, CDR1 is MGHRA and CDR2 is YSYEKL. The chain's CDR3 is CASSSTGTSGADTQYF. Written as DNA, the CDR3 is TGCGCCAGCAGCTCTACCGGGACTAGCGGGGCAGATACGCAGTATTTT.

This chain uses TRBV6-5 with TRBJ2-4; a possible D gene is TRBD1 (6 bases). The germline V gene encodes CDR1 MNHEY and CDR2 SVGAGI. Trimming left V 0 bases short and J 5 bases short, with 20 bases between. The length of the CDR3 is 18 residues. CDR3 in DNA: TGTGCCAGCAGTTACTCCCCAGGGGCCGGGGTGGTCGAAAACATTCAGTACTTC. It encodes CASSYSPGAGVVENIQYF.

Only a few counts were recorded for this clonotype. The chain carries TRBV7-9 and TRBJ2-7, with a possible D match to TRBD1 (6 bases). In germline, CDR1 is SEHNR, CDR2 FQNEAQ (reference sequence). Trimming removed 3 bases from V and 6 bases from J, with 15 bases in between. The length of the CDR3 is 14 residues. The CDR3 DNA is TGTGCCAGCAGCTTCTCCCACAGGGTCGGCGAGCAGTACTTC. Translated, it gives CASSFSHRVGEQYF.

This clonotype was seen only a few times. The gene calls are TRBV20-1 and TRBJ2-5, with D possibly matching TRBD1 (7 bases). This CDR3 region has 16 residues. V was pared by 0 bases and J by 1 base, with 15 bases between. Germline V gives CDR1 DFQATT, CDR2 SNEGSKA (reference sequence). This chain's CDR3 is CSARDFNRGGQETQYF. In nucleotides, the CDR3 is TGCAGTGCTAGAGATTTCAACAGGGGAGGCCAAGAGACCCAGTACTTC.

A few counts support this clonotype. The chain uses TRBV5-1 and TRBJ2-3; TRBD2 matches 13 bases. J was trimmed by 4 bases and V by 4 bases; bases with no gene match: 3. Germline loops: CDR1 SGHRS, CDR2 YFSETQ. The CDR3 spans 15 residues. CDR3 in amino acids: CASSLTSGGPDTQYF. The CDR3 DNA sequence: TGCGCCAGCAGCCTGACTAGCGGGGGGCCAGATACGCAGTATTTT.

This clonotype was seen a few times. The chain joins TRBV29-1 to TRBJ2-3; no clear D gene. Germline V lookup: CDR1 SQVTM, CDR2 ANQGSEA. The CDR3 spans 12 residues. With 0 bases removed from V and 10 bases from J, the gap between germline ends came to 11 bases. In DNA form, the CDR3 reads TGCAGCGTTGAAGACCTCAGCCACGCGCAGTATTTT. As protein: CSVEDLSHAQYF.

This clonotype was seen a few times. This chain links TRBV11-2 with TRBJ1-1, with D uncertain. Germline CDR1 reads SGHAT; CDR2 reads FQNNGV. Trimming took off 1 base at V and 0 bases at J, with 9 bases between the two ends. The CDR3 is 15 residues long. Here the CDR3 DNA reads TGTGCCAGCAGCTTAGGGGCATTTATGAACACTGAAGCTTTCTTT. This sequence encodes CASSLGAFMNTEAFF.

This sequence joins TRBV10-3 and TRBJ2-2; D is perhaps TRBD1 or TRBD2 (5 bases each). The CDR3 spans 15 residues. Germline V gene lookup returns CDR1 ENHRY and CDR2 SYGVKD. V lost 4 bases and J 7 bases, leaving 16 bases between the germline ends. CDR3 residues: CAISAGAWQGGELFF. The CDR3 nucleotides read TGTGCCATCAGTGCCGGGGCCTGGCAGGGCGGGGAGCTGTTTTTT.

Only a few counts were recorded for this clonotype. V usage is TRBV5-6 and J usage is TRBJ2-3; 11 positions agree with TRBD2. J lost 2 bases, V lost 1 base, and 9 bases had no gene match. This CDR3 contains 18 residues. CDR1 and CDR2 (germline): SGHDT, YYEEEE. The chain's CDR3 is CASSLTSGGRPPTDTQYF. CDR3 DNA: TGTGCCAGCAGCTTGACTAGCGGGGGCCGACCACCCACAGATACGCAGTATTTT.

This clonotype showed up just a few times. The chain is built from TRBV21-1 and TRBJ2-3; the table's TRBD1 call for D was not verified on the DNA. TRBV21-1 is reported as a pseudogene. CDR3 length equals 17 residues. This CDR3 reads CASSARPGTPSTDTQYF. CDR3 nucleotide sequence: TGTGCCAGCAGCGCACGACCGGGGACACCTAGCACAGATACGCAGTATTTT.

This clonotype was recorded a few times. The chain couples TRBV3-1 to TRBJ2-1; 8 positions agree with TRBD2. V dropped 4 bases and J dropped 5; count of bases not matched to a gene: 10. The CDR3 loop spans 16 amino acids. CDR1 LGHDT and CDR2 YNNKEL come from the germline V gene (reference sequence). In DNA form, the CDR3 reads TGTGCCAGCAGCCCCCAGTTCGGGGGGGGACACAATGAGCAGTTCTTC. This sequence encodes CASSPQFGGGHNEQFF.

This clonotype was counted only a few times. V and J are TRBV7-2 and TRBJ2-2; the D is unclear. Per the germline V gene, CDR1 is SGHTA and CDR2 is FQGNSA. Trimming stripped 5 bases from V and 4 bases from J, with 14 bases between. The CDR3 length is 15 residues. CDR3 DNA sequence: TGTGCCAGCAGCCCCTGGGTAGAGGCCACCGGGGAGCTGTTTTTT. Amino acid sequence: CASSPWVEATGELFF.